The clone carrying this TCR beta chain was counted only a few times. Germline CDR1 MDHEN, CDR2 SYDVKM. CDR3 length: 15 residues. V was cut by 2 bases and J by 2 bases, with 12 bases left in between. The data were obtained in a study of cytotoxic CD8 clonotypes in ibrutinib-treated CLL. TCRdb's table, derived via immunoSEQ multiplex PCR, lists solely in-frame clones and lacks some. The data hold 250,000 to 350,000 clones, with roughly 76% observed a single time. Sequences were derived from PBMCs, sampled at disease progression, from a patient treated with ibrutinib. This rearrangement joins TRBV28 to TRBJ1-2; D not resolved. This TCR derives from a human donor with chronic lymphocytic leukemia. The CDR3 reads CASSLRSATNYGYTF. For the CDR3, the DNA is TGTGCCAGCAGTTTAAGGTCAGCCACGAACTATGGCTACACCTTC.